The 26 T cell receptor beta chains in this list originate from one sample, sequenced in a study of control samples from healthy donors and cancer patients. Measured with immunoSEQ multiplex PCR; TCRdb has only the in-frame clones, and not every one. The sample records some 160,000 clones, about 93% being singletons. The sequencing sample was made of blood. The origin of the receptors is a woman in her twenties or thirties in good health.

CDR3 sequence reads: CASSYPDRLYGYTF. CDR3 DNA: TGTGCCAGCAGTTACCCGGACAGGCTATATGGCTACACCTTC. The chain joins TRBV6-2 or TRBV6-3 to TRBJ1-2; TRBD1 agrees at 7 bases. The trim removed 2 bases at V and 5 bases at J, leaving 5 bases unmatched. The CDR3 loop spans 14 amino acids. Germline V gene sequence: CDR1 MNHEY, CDR2 SVGEGT.

The chain couples TRBV5-6 to TRBJ2-7, with TRBD1 as a possible D gene (5 bases). CDR3 length: 15 residues. Trimming stripped 1 base from V and 7 bases from J, with 18 bases between. Germline CDR1 reads SGHDT; CDR2 reads YYEEEE. The CDR3 DNA sequence: TGTGCCAGCAGCTTGCCCCCTGGACATTCGAGGGAGCAGTACTTC. It translates to CASSLPPGHSREQYF.

The CDR3 region has the DNA TGTGCCAGCAGTGAAGCTGAACAGTGGGACGGGGAGCTGTTTTTT. Its translation is CASSEAEQWDGELFF. The chain has TRBV2 and TRBJ2-2; no definite D call. V was cut by 0 bases and J by 7 bases, with 12 bases left in between. Germline CDR1 is SNHLY and CDR2 is FYNNEI. The CDR3 length is 15 residues.

The rearrangement joins TRBV28 to TRBJ1-5; D is undetermined. Trimming took off 2 bases at V and 0 bases at J, with 8 bases between the two ends. Germline-derived CDR1 and CDR2 are MDHEN and SYDVKM. CDR3 size: 15 residues. The CDR3, as DNA: TGTGCCAGCAGTTTACCCGGGGATAGCAATCAGCCCCAGCATTTT. Translated: CASSLPGDSNQPQHF.

This clone showed up just once. The gene calls are TRBV7-2 and TRBJ2-3; the D gene is possibly TRBD2 (5 bases). Trimming removed 5 bases at V and 0 bases at J, with 18 bases between. Germline CDR1 SGHTA, CDR2 FQGNSA. The length of the CDR3 is 17 residues. The CDR3 region is CASSARRSGPSTDTQYF. In DNA, the CDR3 is TGTGCCAGCAGCGCACGGCGGAGCGGACCCAGCACAGATACGCAGTATTTT. The variable domain in full, completed from reference TRBV7-2 and TRBJ2-3, reads GAGVSQSPSNKVTEKGKDVELRCDPISGHTALYWYRQSLGQGLEFLIYFQGNSAPDKSGLPSDRFSAERTGGSVSTLTIQRTQQEDSAVYLCASSARRSGPSTDTQYFGPGTRLTVL.

This chain uses TRBV6-5 with TRBJ2-1; 7 bases match TRBD2. Looked up from germline, CDR1 is MNHEY and CDR2 is SVGAGI. This CDR3 has 13 amino acids. The V segment lost 8 bases and the J segment 5 bases; nucleotides outside the gene matches: 6. CDR3 residues: CASDGRINNEQFF. The CDR3 region has the DNA TGTGCCAGCGACGGGAGGATAAACAATGAGCAGTTCTTC.

The chain couples TRBV2 to TRBJ1-3; no clear D gene. Germline V gene lookup returns CDR1 SNHLY and CDR2 FYNNEI. CDR3 length equals 15 residues. Deletions cut 3 bases from V and 0 bases from J, with 9 bases between. CDR3 in DNA: TGTGCCAGCAGTGACTCAGACTCCTCTGGAAACACCATATATTTT. Translating gives CASSDSDSSGNTIYF.

In its sample, this clone was seen a few times. The V and J genes are TRBV4-1 and TRBJ2-7; TRBD1 matches at 8 bases. Trimming at V came to 2 bases and at J to 1 base, leaving 7 bases not matched to a gene. The CDR3 is 16 amino acids. Germline V lookup: CDR1 MGHRA, CDR2 YSYEKL. CDR3 in amino acids: CASSQNSGTGSYEQYF. The CDR3 nucleotides are TGCGCCAGCAGCCAAAATTCCGGGACAGGATCCTACGAGCAGTACTTC.

The rearrangement links TRBV7-9 to TRBJ1-1; no firm D call. Deletions cut 5 bases from V and 0 bases from J, with 7 bases between. CDR1 SEHNR and CDR2 FQNEAQ come from the germline V gene (reference sequence). This CDR3 has 13 amino acids. CDR3 DNA sequence: TGTGCCAGCAGCGATGACATGAACACTGAAGCTTTCTTT. Encoded protein: CASSDDMNTEAFF.

The DNA for the CDR3 is TGCAGCGTTATGGGACTAGAGGTGGATACGCAGTATTTT. The encoded protein is CSVMGLEVDTQYF. J is TRBJ2-3 and V is TRBV29-1; the match to TRBD2 covers 8 bases. Germline loops: CDR1 SQVTM, CDR2 ANQGSEA. Trimming at V came to 5 bases and at J to 6 bases, leaving 7 bases not matched to a gene. The CDR3 has 13 residues.

The chain employs TRBV5-1 and TRBJ1-1; 7 bases match TRBD1. Germline loops: CDR1 SGHRS, CDR2 YFSETQ. V shed 6 bases, J shed 4 bases, and the junction held 9 bases outside the gene matches. The CDR3 length is 14 residues. The CDR3 DNA follows: TGCGCCAGCACAGGGGGGGGCGCGGGCACTGAAGCTTTCTTT. This gives the protein CASTGGGAGTEAFF.

V and J are TRBV6-5 and TRBJ2-1; D possibly corresponds to TRBD1 (6 bases). Trimming removed 6 bases at V and 3 bases at J, with 9 bases between. The germline CDR1 and CDR2 sequences are MNHEY and SVGAGI. The CDR3 totals 13 residues. CDR3 region: CASSPRGYNEQFF. The CDR3, as DNA: TGTGCCAGCAGCCCCAGGGGCTACAATGAGCAGTTCTTC.

The rearrangement uses TRBV12-5 and TRBJ2-3; 9 bases line up with TRBD1. Germline V gene lookup returns CDR1 LGHNT and CDR2 FRNRAP. Germline trimming cut 5 bases from V and 4 bases from J; bases unmatched to any gene: 13. The CDR3 loop spans 17 amino acids. CDR3 coding DNA: TGTGCTAGTGGTCCCCCCCAGGACAGGGGCGGTTCAGATACGCAGTATTTT. Translating it yields CASGPPQDRGGSDTQYF.

J is TRBJ1-5 and V is TRBV30; D perhaps matches TRBD1 (6 bases). Per the germline V gene, CDR1 is GTSNPN and CDR2 is SVGIG (reference sequence). The ends were cut back, 4 bases at V and 4 bases at J, with 17 bases in the middle. The CDR3 sequence is 15 residues long. CDR3 sequence (DNA): TGTGCCTGGACCCTGGGGGGGGGCGGAAATCAGCCCCAGCATTTT. It is translated as CAWTLGGGGNQPQHF.

V usage is TRBV21-1 and J usage is TRBJ2-3. TRBV21-1 is marked as a pseudogene. This CDR3 region has 14 residues. Here the CDR3 reads CASSKRCPTDTQYF. The DNA for the CDR3 is TGTGCCAGCAGCAAACGCTGTCCCACAGATACGCAGTATTTT.

The chain has TRBV18 and TRBJ2-1; 16 bases agree with TRBD2. CDR3 length: 16 residues. V shed 2 bases, J shed 8 bases, and the junction held 3 bases outside the gene matches. Germline CDR1 is KGHSH and CDR2 is LQKENI. For the CDR3, the DNA is TGTGCCAGCTCACCAGGGACTAGCGGGAGGGCCTATGAGCAGTTCTTC. This codes for CASSPGTSGRAYEQFF.

This chain uses TRBV30 with TRBJ1-2; D call uncertain. Trimming cost V 5 bases and J 2 bases, with 6 bases left between them. Germline V gene sequence: CDR1 GTSNPN, CDR2 SVGIG (reference sequence). The CDR3 contains 11 residues. The CDR3 sequence: CAWGPNYGYTF. The DNA for the CDR3 is TGTGCCTGGGGACCCAACTATGGCTACACCTTC.

The chain links TRBV27 to TRBJ2-3, with 9 bases that match TRBD2. This CDR3 spans 18 amino acids. Trimming took 3 bases from V and 2 from J; bases not matched to a gene: 12. Germline lookup yields CDR1 MNHEY and CDR2 SMNVEV (reference sequence). CDR3 amino acids: CASSFSLGLAQYTDTQYF. In DNA, the CDR3 is TGTGCCAGCAGTTTTAGCCTTGGACTAGCGCAATACACAGATACGCAGTATTTT.

The chain carries TRBV5-4 and TRBJ2-7, with 10 bases identical to TRBD1. Germline CDR1 is SGHNT and CDR2 is YYREEE (reference sequence). The V and J ends lost 4 bases and 2 bases, in that order; junction bases with no gene match: 6. The CDR3 has 15 amino acids. This CDR3 is CASSPGGTGAYEQYF. CDR3 coding DNA: TGTGCCAGCAGCCCTGGAGGGACAGGGGCCTACGAGCAGTACTTC. Based on the CDR3 plus reference TRBV5-4 and TRBJ2-7, the full variable domain is ETGVTQSPTHLIKTRGQQVTLRCSSQSGHNTVSWYQQALGQGPQFIFQYYREEENGRGNFPPRFSGLQFPNYSSELNVNALELDDSALYLCASSPGGTGAYEQYFGPGTRLTVT.

The chain carries TRBV28 and TRBJ1-1, with D unclear. Germline CDR1 and CDR2: MDHEN and SYDVKM. This CDR3 spans 13 amino acids. V dropped 11 bases and J dropped 3 bases, with 16 bases sitting between them. CDR3 coding DNA: TGTGCCTGCCACGAGGGTTGGGACACTGAAGCTTTCTTT. Its protein is CACHEGWDTEAFF.

This sequence joins TRBV5-6 and TRBJ2-7; D perhaps matches TRBD2 (6 bases). Trimming shortened V by 0 bases and J by 7 bases, and 8 bases separated the two germline ends. The V gene's germline CDR1 is SGHDT and CDR2 YYEEEE. The CDR3 runs 12 residues. As DNA, the CDR3 is TGTGCCAGCAGCTTGGTGGAGGGAGAGCAGTACTTC. It codes for CASSLVEGEQYF.

The chain joins TRBV6-6 to TRBJ1-2; TRBD1 is a possible D gene (5 bases). Deletions cut 4 bases from V and 1 base from J, with 10 bases between. The germline V gene encodes CDR1 MNHNY and CDR2 SVGAGI (reference sequence). The CDR3 consists of 14 residues. As DNA, the CDR3 is TGTGCCAGCAGTTCCCCACAGGATAACTATGGCTACACCTTC. This sequence encodes CASSSPQDNYGYTF.

Notes on this clone: In the same sample, other DNA sequences code for this CDR3. The V and J genes are TRBV7-2 and TRBJ1-4; D is perhaps TRBD1 (6 bases). CDR1 and CDR2 (germline): SGHTA, FQGNSA. Trimming cost V 1 base and J 4 bases, with 10 bases left between them. This CDR3 has 15 residues. CDR3 DNA sequence: TGTGCCAGCAGCTTAGGCCTACAGGGTAATGAAAAACTGTTTTTT. This encodes CASSLGLQGNEKLFF.

This chain uses TRBV10-2 with TRBJ1-6; D perhaps matches TRBD1 (5 bases). This CDR3 has 15 amino acids. Trimming cost V 8 bases and J 4 bases, with 15 bases left between them. Germline CDR1 and CDR2: WSHSY and SAAADI. The CDR3 loop is CASVDRDPYNSPLHF. CDR3 coding DNA: TGCGCCAGCGTCGACCGGGACCCTTATAATTCACCCCTCCACTTT.

This chain connects TRBV28 to TRBJ1-5, with D hard to call. V lost 5 bases and J 7 bases, leaving 9 bases between the germline ends. Germline CDR1 is MDHEN and CDR2 is SYDVKM. The CDR3 runs 12 residues. In DNA, the CDR3 is TGTGCCAGCAGTGATAGGTTGCAGCCCCAGCATTTT. This sequence encodes CASSDRLQPQHF.

Only a few counts were recorded for this clone. V gene TRBV28 combines with J gene TRBJ2-7; D not resolved. The germline V gene encodes CDR1 MDHEN and CDR2 SYDVKM. This CDR3 is built from 16 residues. The V end was cut by 1 base, the J end by 6 bases, with 19 bases between. This CDR3 is CASSLLGHNGFSEQYF. CDR3 bases: TGTGCCAGCAGTTTATTGGGCCACAACGGATTTTCCGAGCAGTACTTC.